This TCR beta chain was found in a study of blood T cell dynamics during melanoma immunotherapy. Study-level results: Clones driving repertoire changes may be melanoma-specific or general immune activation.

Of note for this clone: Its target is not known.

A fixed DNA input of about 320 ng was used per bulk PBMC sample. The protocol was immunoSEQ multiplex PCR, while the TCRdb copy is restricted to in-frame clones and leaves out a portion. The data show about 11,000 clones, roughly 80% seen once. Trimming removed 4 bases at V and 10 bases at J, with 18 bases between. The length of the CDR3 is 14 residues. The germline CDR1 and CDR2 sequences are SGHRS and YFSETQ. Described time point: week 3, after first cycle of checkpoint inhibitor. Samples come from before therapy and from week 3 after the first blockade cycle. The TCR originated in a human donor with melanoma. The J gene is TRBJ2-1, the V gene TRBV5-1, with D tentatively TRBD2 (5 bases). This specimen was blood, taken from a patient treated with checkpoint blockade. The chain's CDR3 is CASSPLGLEREQFF. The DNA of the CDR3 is TGCGCCAGCAGCCCCCTGGGTTTGGAGCGGGAGCAGTTCTTC.